The 9 T cell receptor beta chains in this list originate from one sample, sequenced in a study of cytomegalovirus exposure and HLA in healthy donors. It was with 60 Vbeta and 13 Jbeta primers that the PCR ran. Clones were sequenced by immunoSEQ multiplex PCR, and TCRdb holds only the in-frame ones, with some missing. The table records roughly 97,000 clones, around a tenth of them present only once. The source material was PBMCs. The receptors stem from a man over 45 in good health and CMV-seropositive.

The V call is TRBV27, the J call TRBJ1-6; TRBD1 might be the D (5 bases). This CDR3 has 13 amino acids. Per germline, CDR1 MNHEY and CDR2 SMNVEV (reference sequence). The V end lost 10 bases, the J end lost 6 bases, and 13 bases lay between the germline ends. CDR3 amino acids: CATQVGPNSPLHF. CDR3 bases: TGTGCCACCCAAGTGGGGCCTAATTCACCCCTCCACTTT.

The rearrangement links TRBV18 to TRBJ2-1, with 8 bases lining up with TRBD1. This CDR3 has 14 residues. With V trimmed by 5 bases and J by 5 bases, 5 bases remained unmatched. CDR1 is KGHSH and CDR2 is LQKENI in the germline V gene. For the CDR3, the DNA is TGTGCCAGCTCAGTGGACAGGGACGACAATGAGCAGTTCTTC. It specifies CASSVDRDDNEQFF.

This clone was counted between two and nine times. The J gene is TRBJ2-6, the V gene TRBV29-1, with 7 bases matching TRBD2. The length of the CDR3 is 15 residues. Germline V gene lookup returns CDR1 SQVTM and CDR2 ANQGSEA. The ends lost 6 bases at V and 3 bases at J; junction bases unmatched: 8. CDR3 sequence reads: CSVKFGGGGANVLTF. For the CDR3, the DNA is TGCAGCGTCAAATTTGGGGGGGGTGGGGCCAACGTCCTGACTTTC.

This clone was recorded a few times. The chain joins TRBV28 to TRBJ1-2; D is unresolved. Trimming removed 5 bases from V and 6 bases from J, with 25 bases in between. This CDR3 is 17 amino acids long. Germline assignment: CDR1 MDHEN and CDR2 SYDVKM. CDR3 region: CASSPGRRRATKHGYTF. The CDR3 DNA reads as TGTGCCAGCAGTCCGGGGAGGCGAAGGGCCACGAAGCATGGCTACACCTTC.

The V call is TRBV27, the J call TRBJ1-1; maybe TRBD1 (5 bases). CDR1 and CDR2 from the germline V gene are MNHEY and SMNVEV (reference sequence). The CDR3 totals 13 residues. Trimming took off 1 base at V and 7 bases at J, with 10 bases between the two ends. The CDR3 nucleotides are TGTGCCAGCAGTTTATGGGGCGAGGATGAAGCTTTCTTT. Protein: CASSLWGEDEAFF.

The J gene is TRBJ2-7, the V gene TRBV5-1; 8 bases fit TRBD2. V dropped 0 bases and J dropped 3; count of bases not matched to a gene: 5. Germline V CDR1 and CDR2: SGHRS, YFSETQ. The CDR3 runs 15 residues. The CDR3 DNA follows: TGCGCCAGCAGCTTGGAACTAGCGGCTTACTACGAGCAGTACTTC. As protein: CASSLELAAYYEQYF. Full variable domain (rest looked up from reference TRBV5-1 and TRBJ2-7): KAGVTQTPRYLIKTRGQQVTLSCSPISGHRSVSWYQQTPGQGLQFLFEYFSETQRNKGNFPGRFSGRQFSNSRSEMNVSTLELGDSALYLCASSLELAAYYEQYFGPGTRLTVT.

This clone occurred a few times. The V call is TRBV14, the J call TRBJ2-5, with D perhaps matching TRBD1 (7 bases). The CDR3 extends over 17 amino acids. Trimming took 0 bases from V and 0 from J, leaving 14 bases between them. Germline CDR1 and CDR2: SGHDN and FVKESK. CDR3 nucleotides: TGTGCCAGCAGCCAAGAGTGGGCAGGGGGGTACCAAGAGACCCAGTACTTC. Translating gives CASSQEWAGGYQETQYF.

The chain has TRBV7-8 and TRBJ2-1; the match to TRBD2 covers 9 bases. Germline lookup yields CDR1 SGHVS and CDR2 FQNEAQ. The CDR3 sequence is 17 residues long. J gave up 4 bases and V 5 bases, and 12 bases lay outside the gene matches. Here the CDR3 DNA reads TGTGCCAGCAGCGGACTCCCTTCAGCGGGAGGATACAATGAGCAGTTCTTC. This encodes CASSGLPSAGGYNEQFF.

This clone was seen only a few times. The chain carries TRBV27 and TRBJ2-7; 8 bases match TRBD1. The CDR3 length is 14 residues. CDR1 is MNHEY, CDR2 SMNVEV, per germline (reference sequence). V lost 9 bases and J lost 5; bases outside the gene matches: 12. The CDR3 spells CASKLRQGWDEQYF. In nucleotides, the CDR3 is TGTGCCAGTAAACTCCGACAGGGGTGGGACGAGCAGTACTTC.